The rows below give T cell receptor beta chains drawn from one sample of a study of blood T cell repertoires in COVID-19. Sequencing used immunoSEQ multiplex PCR; TCRdb keeps in-frame clones, though not all of them. The table lists 200,000 to 250,000 clones, about nine tenths of them singletons. Sequenced sample: PBMCs or T cells enriched from blood (not recorded which). The receptor set was obtained from a woman aged 25 to 45 who had recovered from COVID-19. The CDR3 runs from the conserved cysteine through the conserved F or W. The D gene is left open where the match is weak. Clone size is given for some rows only: seen once, a few or many times, or a class if the clone is expanded.

cdr3_aa	cdr3_nt	d_call	clone_size	cdr3_length	v_call	j_call
CASSQDRVSGEKLFF	TGCGCCAGCAGCCAAGATCGGGTCTCGGGAGAAAAACTGTTTTTT	.	.	15	TRBV4-1	TRBJ1-4
CASSAGQGFSTEAFF	TGTGCCAGCAGCGCGGGACAGGGGTTTAGCACTGAAGCTTTCTTT	TRBD1	.	15	TRBV5-6	TRBJ1-1
CASSAGTGVSPLHF	TGTGCCAGTAGTGCCGGGACAGGGGTCTCACCCCTCCACTTT	TRBD1	.	14	TRBV19	TRBJ1-6
CASSGIGQAGTF	TGTGCCAGCAGCGGGATCGGACAGGCTGGTACCTTC	TRBD1	.	12	TRBV5-5	TRBJ1-2
CASSQDSGGDTEAFF	TGTGCCAGCAGCCAAGATTCGGGGGGGGACACTGAAGCTTTCTTT	.	.	15	TRBV4-2	TRBJ1-1
CASFSDREGTGELFF	TGTGCCAGCTTTTCGGACAGGGAAGGGACCGGGGAGCTGTTTTTT	TRBD1	once	15	TRBV2	TRBJ2-2
CARSDRPVGSPLHF	TGTGCCAGAAGCGACAGACCGGTTGGTTCACCCCTCCACTTT	.	.	14	TRBV5-3	TRBJ1-6
CASSLGGTANTEAFF	TGTGCCAGCAGCTTAGGCGGCACCGCGAACACTGAAGCTTTCTTT	.	once	15	TRBV7-2	TRBJ1-1
CASSRTGGTQETQYF	TGTGCCAGTAGTAGGACAGGGGGGACCCAAGAGACCCAGTACTTC	TRBD1	.	15	TRBV19	TRBJ2-5
CASTPEVSNYGYTF	TGTGCCAGCACCCCCGAGGTCTCTAACTATGGCTACACCTTC	.	.	14	TRBV9	TRBJ1-2
CASSPGTGTSPLHF	TGTGCCAGCAGTCCAGGGACAGGGACCTCACCCCTCCACTTT	TRBD1	.	14	TRBV6-2/TRBV6-3	TRBJ1-6
CASSFLRAEETQYF	TGTGCCAGCAGCTTCCTCAGGGCCGAAGAGACCCAGTACTTC	.	.	14	TRBV5-4	TRBJ2-5
CASSPRRNEKLFF	TGTGCCAGCAGCCCCCGGAGGAATGAAAAACTGTTTTTT	.	.	13	TRBV6-5	TRBJ1-4
CASSLDFAGYYGYTF	TGTGCCAGCAGCTTAGATTTCGCAGGGTACTATGGCTACACCTTC	.	.	15	TRBV11-2	TRBJ1-2
CATEPTATNTEAFF	TGTGCCACCGAGCCGACAGCCACGAACACTGAAGCTTTCTTT	.	.	14	TRBV19	TRBJ1-1
CASSLHATSGGALRYEQYF	TGCGCCAGCAGCCTACACGCGACTAGCGGGGGGGCCTTAAGATACGAGCAGTACTTC	TRBD2	.	19	TRBV5-1	TRBJ2-7
CASSGRTVLSSGANVLTF	TGTGCCAGCAGCGGGCGGACAGTTCTAAGCTCTGGGGCCAACGTCCTGACTTTC	.	.	18	TRBV9	TRBJ2-6
CASSQPIGTGYGYTF	TGTGCCAGCAGCCAACCTATAGGAACAGGCTATGGCTACACCTTC	.	.	15	TRBV4-2	TRBJ1-2
CASSHRNRVTEAFF	TGTGCCAGCAGCCACCGGAACAGGGTCACTGAAGCTTTCTTT	.	.	14	TRBV6-2/TRBV6-3	TRBJ1-1
CSGVGGAKGTDTQYF	TGCAGCGGAGTAGGGGGGGCTAAAGGGACAGATACGCAGTATTTT	.	.	15	TRBV29-1	TRBJ2-3
CAGNTQGQGNIHGYTF	TGTGCAGGAAATACTCAAGGACAGGGGAATATTCATGGCTACACCTTC	TRBD1	.	16	TRBV7-9	TRBJ1-2
CASSLAGLLAGAPRELFF	TGTGCCAGCAGCTTGGCGGGACTACTAGCGGGGGCACCCCGGGAGCTGTTTTTT	TRBD2	.	18	TRBV7-2	TRBJ2-2
CASSLEPGQIYEQYF	TGTGCCAGCAGCTTGGAGCCGGGACAGATCTACGAGCAGTACTTC	TRBD1	.	15	TRBV7-2	TRBJ2-7
CASSEGLAGGKNTGELFF	TGTGCCAGCAGTGAGGGACTAGCGGGGGGAAAAAACACCGGGGAGCTGTTTTTT	TRBD2	.	18	TRBV6-1	TRBJ2-2
CASRSGDWGTGELFF	TGTGCCAGCAGATCCGGGGACTGGGGGACCGGGGAGCTGTTTTTT	.	.	15	TRBV6-5	TRBJ2-2
CASSLLRGNEQFF	TGTGCCAGCAGTTTATTGCGGGGCAATGAGCAGTTCTTC	.	.	13	TRBV12-3/TRBV12-4	TRBJ2-1
CASSRAGGVQGTQYF	TGTGCCAGCAGCAGGGCGGGGGGGGTTCAAGGGACCCAGTACTTC	TRBD2	.	15	TRBV5-6	TRBJ2-5